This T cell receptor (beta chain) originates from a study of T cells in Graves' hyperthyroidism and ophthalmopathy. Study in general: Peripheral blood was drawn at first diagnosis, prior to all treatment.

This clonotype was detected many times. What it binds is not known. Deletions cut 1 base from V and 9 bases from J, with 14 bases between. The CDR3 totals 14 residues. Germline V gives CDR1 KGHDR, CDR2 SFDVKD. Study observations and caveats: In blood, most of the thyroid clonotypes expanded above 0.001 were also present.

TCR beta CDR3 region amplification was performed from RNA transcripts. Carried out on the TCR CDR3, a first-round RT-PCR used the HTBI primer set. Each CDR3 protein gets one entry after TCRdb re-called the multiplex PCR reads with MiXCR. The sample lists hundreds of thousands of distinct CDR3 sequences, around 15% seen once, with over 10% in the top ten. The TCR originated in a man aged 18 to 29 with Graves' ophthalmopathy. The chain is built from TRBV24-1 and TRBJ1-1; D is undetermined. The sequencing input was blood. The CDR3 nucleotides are TGTGCCACCAGTGATTTTGGGCCCTCCTCGAAAGCTTTCTTT. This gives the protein CATSDFGPSSKAFF.